A few counts support the clone carrying this T cell receptor (beta chain). Unsorted whole blood yielded blood RNA, and germline DNA was extracted as well. The entry originates in a study of tumor-infiltrating lymphocytes in primary liver carcinoma. V trimming: 4 bases; J trimming: 6 bases; junction bases outside the gene matches: 10. Germline lookup yields CDR1 SGHNT and CDR2 YYREEE (reference sequence). The CDR3 runs 15 residues. Starting from roughly 540 ng of total RNA, TCR beta cDNA was produced with a primer in the constant region. Libraries of TCR beta came from three nested multiplex PCR rounds with slightly modified ARM-PCR. Both of the initial two PCR rounds ran for about 9 cycles and employed TRBV1-TRBV30 forward primers alongside a C-beta reverse primer. One entry per CDR3 protein results from TCRdb running MiXCR on the multiplex PCR reads. This sample has approximately 330,000 distinct CDR3 sequences, with roughly 61% found just once.

The sequence was collected from a man aged 40-49 years with primary liver carcinoma and hepatitis B virus infection. The V gene is TRBV5-4, the J gene TRBJ2-1; TRBD2 aligns across 7 bases. The sequencing input was peripheral blood. The CDR3 here is CASSLPGGASNEQFF. The CDR3 DNA reads TGTGCCAGCAGCCTACCGGGAGGCGCGAGCAATGAGCAGTTCTTC.